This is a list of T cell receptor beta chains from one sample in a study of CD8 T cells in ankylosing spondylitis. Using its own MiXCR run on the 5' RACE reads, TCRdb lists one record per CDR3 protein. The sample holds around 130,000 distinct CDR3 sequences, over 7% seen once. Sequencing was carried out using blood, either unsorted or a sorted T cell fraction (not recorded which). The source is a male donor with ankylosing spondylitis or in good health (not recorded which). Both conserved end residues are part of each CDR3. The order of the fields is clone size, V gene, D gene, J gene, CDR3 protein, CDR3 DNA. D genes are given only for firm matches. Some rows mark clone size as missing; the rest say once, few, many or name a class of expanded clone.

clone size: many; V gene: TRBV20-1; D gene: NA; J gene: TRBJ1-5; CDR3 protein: CSATTTGYNQPQHF; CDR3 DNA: TGCAGTGCTACGACAACAGGGTACAATCAGCCCCAGCATTTT
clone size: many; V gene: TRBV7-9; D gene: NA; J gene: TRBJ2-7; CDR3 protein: CASSNPWDFTYEQYF; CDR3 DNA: TGTGCCAGCAGCAACCCTTGGGACTTTACCTACGAGCAGTACTTC
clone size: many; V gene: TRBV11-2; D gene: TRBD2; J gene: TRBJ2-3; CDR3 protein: CASSLGTSGSAGTDTQYF; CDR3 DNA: TGTGCCAGCAGCTTGGGGACTAGCGGGAGTGCTGGCACAGATACGCAGTATTTT
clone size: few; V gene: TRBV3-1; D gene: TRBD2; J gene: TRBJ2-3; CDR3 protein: CASSQGLAGGLPTDTQYF; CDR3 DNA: TGTGCCAGCAGCCAAGGGCTAGCGGGAGGACTACCCACAGATACGCAGTATTTT
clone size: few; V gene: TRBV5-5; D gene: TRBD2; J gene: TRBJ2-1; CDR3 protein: CASSLFLAVHEQFF; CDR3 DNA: TGTGCCAGCAGCTTGTTCCTAGCGGTCCATGAGCAGTTCTTC
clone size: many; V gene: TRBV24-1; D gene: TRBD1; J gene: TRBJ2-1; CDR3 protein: CATSDPGQGGRNEQFF; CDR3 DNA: TGTGCCACCAGTGACCCGGGACAGGGAGGCCGCAATGAGCAGTTCTTC
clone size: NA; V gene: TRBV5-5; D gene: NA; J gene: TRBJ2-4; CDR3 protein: CASSLQIAKNSQYF; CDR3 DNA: TGTGCCAGCAGCCTTCAGATAGCCAAAAACAGTCAGTACTTC
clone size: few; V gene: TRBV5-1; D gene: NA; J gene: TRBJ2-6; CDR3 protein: CASSLESGTGHIGLSGANVLTF; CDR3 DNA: TGCGCCAGCAGCTTGGAGTCCGGAACGGGCCACATAGGGCTCTCTGGGGCCAACGTCCTGACTTTC
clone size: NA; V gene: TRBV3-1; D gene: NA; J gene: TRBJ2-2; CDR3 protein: CASSQGLTNTGELFF; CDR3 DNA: TGTGCCAGCAGCCAAGGACTAACTAACACCGGGGAGCTGTTTTTT
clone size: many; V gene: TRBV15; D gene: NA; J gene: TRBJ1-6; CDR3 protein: CATSRDRGNSYNSPLHF; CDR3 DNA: TGTGCCACCAGCAGAGATCGCGGGAATTCCTATAATTCACCCCTCCACTTT
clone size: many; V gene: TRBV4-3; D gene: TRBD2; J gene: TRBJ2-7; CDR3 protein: CASSQELVSGRQLEQYF; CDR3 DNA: TGCGCCAGCAGCCAAGAACTGGTAAGCGGGAGGCAACTCGAGCAGTACTTC
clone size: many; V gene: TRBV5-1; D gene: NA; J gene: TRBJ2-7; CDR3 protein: CASSYSGLSDYEQYF; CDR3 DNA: TGCGCCAGCAGTTATTCGGGACTCTCTGACTACGAGCAGTACTTC
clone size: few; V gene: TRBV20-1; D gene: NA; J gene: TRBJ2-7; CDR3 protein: CSAALPLSPGHEQYF; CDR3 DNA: TGCAGTGCCGCACTCCCCCTTTCCCCGGGCCACGAGCAGTACTTC
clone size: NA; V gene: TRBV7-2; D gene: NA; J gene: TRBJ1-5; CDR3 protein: CASSLVGTGNQPQHF; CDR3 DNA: TGTGCCAGCAGCTTAGTTGGCACAGGGAATCAGCCCCAGCATTTT
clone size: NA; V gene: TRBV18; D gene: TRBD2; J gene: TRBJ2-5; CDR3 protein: CASSTQGGETQYF; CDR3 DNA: TGTGCCAGCTCCACGCAGGGAGGGGAGACCCAGTACTTC
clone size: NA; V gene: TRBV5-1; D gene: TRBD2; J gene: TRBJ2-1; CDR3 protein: CASRYSGTGGEQFF; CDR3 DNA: TGCGCCAGCAGGTATTCAGGGACGGGGGGTGAGCAGTTCTTC
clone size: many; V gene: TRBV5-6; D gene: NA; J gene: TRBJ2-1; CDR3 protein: CASSLRRRDPTQFF; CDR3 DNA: TGTGCCAGCAGCCTCCGGCGCAGGGACCCTACACAGTTCTTC
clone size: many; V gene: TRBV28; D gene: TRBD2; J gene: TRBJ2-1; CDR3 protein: CASSVSGRGNEQFF; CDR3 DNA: TGTGCCAGCAGTGTTAGCGGGAGGGGCAATGAGCAGTTCTTC
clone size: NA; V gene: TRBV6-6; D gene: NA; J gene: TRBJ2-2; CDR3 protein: CASSTQGTGELFF; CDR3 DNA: TGTGCCAGCAGTACTCAGGGGACCGGGGAGCTGTTTTTT
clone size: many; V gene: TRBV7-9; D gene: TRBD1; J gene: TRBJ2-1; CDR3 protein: CASRHSRDRGRNEQFF; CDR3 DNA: TGTGCCAGCAGACATTCCCGGGACAGGGGGCGCAATGAGCAGTTCTTC
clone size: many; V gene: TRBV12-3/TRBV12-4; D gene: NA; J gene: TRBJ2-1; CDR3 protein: CASSSTPYEQFF; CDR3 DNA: TGTGCCAGCAGTTCGACTCCCTATGAGCAGTTCTTC
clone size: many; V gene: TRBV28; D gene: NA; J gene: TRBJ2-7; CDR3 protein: CASKGPHGTYEQYF; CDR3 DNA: TGTGCCAGCAAGGGGCCACACGGAACCTACGAGCAGTACTTC
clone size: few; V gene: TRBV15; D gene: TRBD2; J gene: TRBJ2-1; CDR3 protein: CATSRGTSGINEQFF; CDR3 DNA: TGTGCCACCAGCAGAGGGACTAGCGGGATAAATGAGCAGTTCTTC
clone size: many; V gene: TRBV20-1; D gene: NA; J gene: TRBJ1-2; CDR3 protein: CSARLGFYYGYTF; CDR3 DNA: TGCAGTGCTAGACTAGGGTTTTACTATGGCTACACCTTC
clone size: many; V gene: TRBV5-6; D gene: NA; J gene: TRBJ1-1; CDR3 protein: CASSLAVEYNTEAFF; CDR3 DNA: TGTGCCAGCAGCTTGGCCGTGGAGTACAACACTGAAGCTTTCTTT
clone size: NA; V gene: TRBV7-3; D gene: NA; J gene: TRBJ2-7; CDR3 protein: CASSSLSYEQYF; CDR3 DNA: TGTGCCAGCAGCTCCCTCTCCTACGAGCAGTACTTC
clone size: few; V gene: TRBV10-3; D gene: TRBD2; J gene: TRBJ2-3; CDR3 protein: CAIGGLAGVRTDTQYF; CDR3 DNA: TGTGCCATCGGGGGACTAGCGGGAGTTAGAACAGATACGCAGTATTTT
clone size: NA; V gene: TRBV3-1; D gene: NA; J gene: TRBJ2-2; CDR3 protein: CASSPTTGTANTGELFF; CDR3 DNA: TGTGCCAGCAGCCCAACTACCGGGACCGCGAACACCGGGGAGCTGTTTTTT
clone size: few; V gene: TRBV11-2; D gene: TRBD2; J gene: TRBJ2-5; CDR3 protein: CASSIESGRVMWETQYF; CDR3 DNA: TGTGCCAGCAGCATAGAAAGCGGGAGAGTCATGTGGGAGACCCAGTACTTC
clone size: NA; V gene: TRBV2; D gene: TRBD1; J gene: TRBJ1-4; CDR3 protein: CASYTRDSNEKLFF; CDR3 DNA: TGTGCCAGCTACACCCGGGACAGCAATGAAAAACTGTTTTTT
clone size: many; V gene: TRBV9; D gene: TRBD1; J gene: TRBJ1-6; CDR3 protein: CASSGGQGLSALHF; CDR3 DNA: TGTGCCAGCAGCGGGGGACAGGGGCTTTCAGCCCTCCACTTT
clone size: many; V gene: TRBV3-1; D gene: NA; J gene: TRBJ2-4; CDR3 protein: CASSQAFIRDQAQYF; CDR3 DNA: TGTGCCAGCAGCCAAGCCTTCATTCGGGACCAGGCTCAGTACTTC
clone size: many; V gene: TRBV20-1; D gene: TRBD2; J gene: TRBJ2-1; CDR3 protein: CSARSQTSGYNEQFF; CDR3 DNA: TGCAGTGCTAGAAGCCAGACTAGCGGTTACAATGAGCAGTTCTTC